Described below is a single T cell receptor (beta chain) sequence and its context. V was cut by 0 bases and J by 1 base, with 11 bases left in between. Germline assignment: CDR1 SGHDT and CDR2 YYEEEE. The CDR3 extends over 16 amino acids. This sample is part of a study of blood T cell repertoires in COVID-19. Overall study context: Both acute and convalescent COVID-19 samples were obtained from the United States, Italy and Spain. The analysed material was cDNA or gDNA that came from T cells, B-cell-depleted T cells, or PBMCs.

The authors' processing: The assay estimated nucleated cells by amplifying reference gene primers. Data came from immunoSEQ multiplex PCR; TCRdb stores just in-frame clones and leaves some out. D and trimming come from the DNA, and the V and J calls and clone size come from that table. The table includes hundreds of thousands of clones, around 84% detected once. This clonotype was sampled from a woman of 80 years or more with active or convalescent COVID-19. Sequences were obtained from peripheral blood. The chain has TRBV5-6 and TRBJ1-5; possible D gene TRBD1, 5 bases. In nucleotides, the CDR3 is TGTGCCAGCAGCTTGGACGGGGGTAGGAGCAATCAGCCCCAGCATTTT. Its translation is CASSLDGGRSNQPQHF.